Below, one T cell receptor beta chain is given with its context. Other DNA sequences from this sample encode an identical CDR3 as well. The sample originates from a study of blood T cell repertoires in COVID-19. Across the whole study: The United States, Italy and Spain were the sources of the acute and convalescent COVID-19 samples. T cells, B-cell-depleted T cells, or PBMCs provided the cDNA or gDNA that served as material.

The CDR3 totals 13 residues. The V end lost 4 bases, the J end lost 8 bases, and 13 bases lay between the germline ends. Germline CDR1 is SGDLS and CDR2 is YYNGEE. Authors' methods: Reference gene primer amplification yielded estimated nucleated cell counts. Produced via immunoSEQ multiplex PCR; TCRdb's table is partial and in-frame only. Clone size and the V and J calls come from that table; the DNA yielded D and trimming. The profile covers fewer than 600,000 clones, with approximately 90% appearing a single time and less than 2% taken by the ten largest. V gene TRBV9 combines with J gene TRBJ1-5, with TRBD1 as a possible D gene (5 bases). The TCR sequence derives from a middle-aged woman who had recovered from COVID-19. The sample consisted of PBMCs or T cells enriched from blood (not recorded which). The CDR3 protein is CASSPRGGEPQHF. The DNA for the CDR3 is TGTGCCAGCAGCCCCCGGGGAGGGGAGCCCCAGCATTTT. Full variable domain (missing parts from reference TRBV9 and TRBJ1-5): DSGVTQTPKHLITATGQRVTLRCSPRSGDLSVYWYQQSLDQGLQFLIQYYNGEERAKGNILERFSAQQFPDLHSELNLSSLELGDSALYFCASSPRGGEPQHFGDGTRLSIL.